Following are 3 T cell receptor beta chains from one sample sequenced in a study of T cells in Graves' hyperthyroidism and ophthalmopathy. Amplification targeted TCR beta CDR3 regions from RNA transcripts. A set of HTBI primers served as the primers for a first-round RT-PCR of the TCR CDR3. Each CDR3 protein gets one entry after TCRdb re-called the multiplex PCR reads with MiXCR. The sample gives some 600,000 distinct CDR3 sequences, approximately 15% of which show up once; more than 4.5% is in the top ten. Sequencing was done on a sample of blood. The receptors derive from a woman in her 30s with Graves' hyperthyroidism that later progressed to Graves' ophthalmopathy.

This clonotype occurred many times. The chain joins TRBV7-2 to TRBJ2-2; D gene unclear. Germline lookup yields CDR1 SGHTA and CDR2 FQGNSA. Trimming took 2 bases from V and 16 from J, leaving 14 bases between them. This CDR3 is 12 amino acids long. In nucleotides, the CDR3 is TGTGCCAGCAGCTTACATTTCAGGATTAGGTTTTTT. Translated, it gives CASSLHFRIRFF.

In regard to this clonotype: The junction differs from germline at one of its ends, possibly a read error. The V gene is TRBV6-5, the J gene TRBJ2-2; D uncertain. The CDR3 contains 14 residues. CDR1 is MNHEY and CDR2 is SVGAGI in the germline V gene. Here the CDR3 DNA reads TGTGGCAGCAGTTACTCGGGGAACACCGGGGAGCTGTTTTTT. Amino acids: CGSSYSGNTGELFF.

A few counts support this clonotype. The rearrangement joins TRBV18 to TRBJ2-7; D is undetermined. Germline CDR1 KGHSH, CDR2 LQKENI. The CDR3 is 13 amino acids. The V end was cut by 0 bases, the J end by 4 bases, with 7 bases between. CDR3 nucleotide sequence: TGTGCCAGCTCACCACCTTCATTATACGAGCAGTACTTC. Translating it yields CASSPPSLYEQYF.